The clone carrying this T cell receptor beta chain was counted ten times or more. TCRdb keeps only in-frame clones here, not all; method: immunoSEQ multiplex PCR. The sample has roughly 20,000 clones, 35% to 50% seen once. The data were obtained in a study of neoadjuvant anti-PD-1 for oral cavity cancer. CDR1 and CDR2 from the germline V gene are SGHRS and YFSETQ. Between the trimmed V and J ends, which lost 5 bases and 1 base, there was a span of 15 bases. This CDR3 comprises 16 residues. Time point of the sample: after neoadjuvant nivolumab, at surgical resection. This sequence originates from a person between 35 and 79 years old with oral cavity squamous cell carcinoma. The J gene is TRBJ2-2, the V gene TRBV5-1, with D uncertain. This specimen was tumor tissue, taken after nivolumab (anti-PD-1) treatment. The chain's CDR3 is CASSPSWAENTGELFF. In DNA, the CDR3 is TGCGCCAGCAGTCCGAGTTGGGCCGAGAACACCGGGGAGCTGTTTTTT.